The source of this T cell receptor beta chain is a study of control samples from healthy donors and cancer patients. The CDR3 length is 13 residues. Trimming shortened V by 7 bases and J by 3 bases, and 12 bases separated the two germline ends. Per germline, CDR1 LNHDA and CDR2 SQIVND (reference sequence). Profiled with immunoSEQ multiplex PCR; TCRdb holds only in-frame clones, not every one. The table includes approximately 100,000 clones, roughly 90% detected once. The TCR sequence derives from a human donor in good health. The donor label of this sample is uncertain. The sample comprised blood. This chain uses TRBV19 with TRBJ1-1, with D maybe TRBD1 (5 bases). CDR3 in amino acids: CASTPGGDTEAFF. Written as DNA, the CDR3 is TGTGCCAGTACCCCGGGGGGGGACACTGAAGCTTTCTTT.